Below, 18 T cell receptor beta chains from the same sample are listed, as sequenced in a study of CD8+CD57+ T cells in acquired aplastic anemia. For CDR3 and TCR beta VDJ profiling, genomic DNA was the template used. TCRdb analysed the reads with MiXCR anew, one entry per CDR3 protein. This table has 200,000 or so distinct CDR3 sequences, 60% to 80% appearing once. The authors sequenced patients whose flow cytometry had shown CD8+CD57+ cell expansion. The sequenced sample consisted of sorted CD4+, CD8+, or CD8+CD57+ T cells (not recorded which) from PBMCs. The receptor source for this set is a human donor with aplastic anemia.

The sample holds a few counts of this clonotype. This chain uses TRBV19 with TRBJ2-1, with 10 bases matching TRBD1. CDR3 length: 13 amino acids. V was clipped by 7 bases and J by 7 bases; unmatched bases: 4. CDR1 and CDR2 (germline): LNHDA, SQIVND (reference sequence). In nucleotides, the CDR3 is TGTGCCAGTACCGACAGGGGGCGGAATGAGCAGTTCTTC. Translation: CASTDRGRNEQFF.

This clonotype was recorded many times. This chain links TRBV9 with TRBJ2-3; tentative D call: TRBD1 (5 bases). The germline gives CDR1 SGDLS, CDR2 YYNGEE. V shed 0 bases and J shed 4 bases, with 15 bases lying between them. The CDR3 runs to 16 residues. The CDR3 loop is CASSVVGEGIADTQYF. For the CDR3, the DNA is TGTGCCAGCAGCGTAGTAGGGGAAGGGATCGCAGATACGCAGTATTTT.

The V and J genes are TRBV7-2 and TRBJ2-1; D is perhaps TRBD1 (5 bases). Looked up from germline, CDR1 is SGHTA and CDR2 is FQGNSA. V dropped 9 bases and J dropped 8 bases, with 29 bases sitting between them. The CDR3 extends over 17 amino acids. Written as DNA, the CDR3 is TGTGCCAGTTTGTTGGCACCCGGACAAGACAGAACCCATGAGCAGTTCTTC. Translating gives CASLLAPGQDRTHEQFF.

V usage is TRBV7-2 and J usage is TRBJ2-7; weak D call: TRBD1 (6 bases). This CDR3 spans 13 amino acids. Germline V lookup: CDR1 SGHTA, CDR2 FQGNSA. V was cut by 5 bases and J by 3 bases, with 11 bases left in between. The CDR3 DNA reads TGTGCCAGCAGCCTACTGACAGGCTACGAGCAGTACTTC. This sequence encodes CASSLLTGYEQYF.

This clonotype was detected many times. The gene calls are TRBV6-6 and TRBJ2-5; the D is unclear. Germline values: CDR1 MNHNY, CDR2 SVGAGI (reference sequence). V lost 2 bases to trimming and J lost 1 base, with 8 bases between them. This CDR3 is built from 14 residues. The CDR3 nucleotides read TGTGCCAGCAGTTACCCCCTAGGCCAAGAGACCCAGTACTTC. Protein sequence: CASSYPLGQETQYF.

The rearrangement links TRBV15 to TRBJ2-7; TRBD1 matches 8 bases. After removal of 3 bases from V and 3 bases from J, the junction contained 13 bases not matched to a gene. The CDR3 spans 17 residues. CDR1 is LNHNV, CDR2 YYDKDF, per germline (reference sequence). The DNA of the CDR3 is TGTGCCACCAGCAGCTCCAGGTCGGGACAGGCCCGCTACGAGCAGTACTTC. Translated, it gives CATSSSRSGQARYEQYF.

The rearrangement uses TRBV19 and TRBJ1-4, with D unclear. CDR1 is LNHDA, CDR2 SQIVND, per germline (reference sequence). With 4 bases removed from V and 8 bases from J, the gap between germline ends came to 11 bases. The CDR3 totals 13 residues. As DNA, the CDR3 is TGTGCCAGTAGTACTGGGCGTGGGGAAAAACTGTTTTTT. Its protein is CASSTGRGEKLFF.

The chain employs TRBV13 and TRBJ2-1; 13 bases agree with TRBD2. The CDR3 has 16 residues. Germline-derived CDR1 and CDR2 are PRHDT and FYEKMQ (reference sequence). V was pared by 4 bases and J by 5 bases, with 5 bases of the junction left unmatched. The CDR3 spells CASSSLGLAGNNEQFF. As DNA, the CDR3 is TGTGCCAGCAGCTCGCTGGGACTAGCGGGGAACAATGAGCAGTTCTTC.

As to this clonotype: A read error may produce the germline difference seen at one junction end. V gene TRBV15 combines with J gene TRBJ2-7; TRBD2 matches at 8 bases. The CDR3 totals 16 residues. Germline V lookup: CDR1 LNHNV, CDR2 YYDKDF (reference sequence). The CDR3 is CASSSSRTSFGYEQYF. CDR3 coding DNA: TGTGCCAGCAGCTCATCTCGGACTAGCTTTGGCTACGAGCAGTACTTC. Full variable domain (outside the CDR3, taken from reference TRBV15 and TRBJ2-7): DAMVIQNPRYQVTQFGKPVTLSCSQTLNHNVMYWYQQKSSQAPKLLFHYYDKDFNNEADTPDNFQSRRPNTSFCFLDIRSPGLGDTAMYLCASSSSRTSFGYEQYFGPGTRLTVT.

This clonotype was seen repeatedly, ten times or more. The V gene is TRBV28, the J gene TRBJ2-7; a possible D gene is TRBD2 (6 bases). Germline CDR1 is MDHEN and CDR2 is SYDVKM. The CDR3 covers 14 residues. The V end was cut by 3 bases, the J end by 0 bases, with 9 bases between. DNA of the CDR3: TGTGCCAGCAGTTTGCGGGGAGGCTCCTACGAGCAGTACTTC. Translating it yields CASSLRGGSYEQYF.

Note on this clonotype: Relative to the germline gene, one junction end is altered; a read error may explain this. The V call is TRBV9, the J call TRBJ1-1, with D tentatively TRBD1 (5 bases). Germline V lookup: CDR1 SGDLS, CDR2 YYNGEE. The CDR3 covers 14 residues. This chain's CDR3 is CASSVAGTGTEASF. In DNA, the CDR3 is TGTGCCAGCAGCGTAGCAGGGACGGGCACTGAAGCTTCCTTT.

V and J are TRBV19 and TRBJ2-2; D is unresolved. The germline V and J ends were trimmed by 1 base and 4 bases, with 10 bases remaining between them. Germline loops: CDR1 LNHDA, CDR2 SQIVND (reference sequence). This CDR3 has 15 residues. The CDR3: CASSIAEARTGELFF. CDR3 sequence (DNA): TGTGCCAGTAGTATAGCCGAAGCCCGCACCGGGGAGCTGTTTTTT.

The V gene is TRBV6-5, the J gene TRBJ1-2, with 11 bases lining up with TRBD1. V lost 1 base, J lost 4 bases, and 11 bases stayed unmatched. Looked up from germline, CDR1 is MNHEY and CDR2 is SVGAGI. The CDR3 runs 18 residues. Written as DNA, the CDR3 is TGTGCCAGCAGTTACTATCCGGTAGCCGGGACAGGGGGCTATGGCTACACCTTC. It translates to CASSYYPVAGTGGYGYTF.

The rearrangement links TRBV20-1 to TRBJ1-2, with TRBD1 identical over 11 bases. The CDR3 length is 13 residues. Germline V CDR1 and CDR2: DFQATT, SNEGSKA (reference sequence). V shed 6 bases, J shed 8 bases, and the junction held 8 bases outside the gene matches. The CDR3 is CSAVDRGPSGYTF. The CDR3 DNA reads as TGCAGTGCGGTGGACAGGGGGCCTTCCGGCTACACCTTC.

The V call is TRBV5-1, the J call TRBJ2-3; perhaps TRBD1 as D (6 bases). The germline CDR1 and CDR2 sequences are SGHRS and YFSETQ. V lost 0 bases and J 0 bases, leaving 14 bases between the germline ends. CDR3 size: 17 residues. CDR3 DNA sequence: TGCGCCAGCAGCTTGGGGGGGCTGGGGGCTAGCACAGATACGCAGTATTTT. This gives the protein CASSLGGLGASTDTQYF.

This chain links TRBV7-2 with TRBJ2-5; D gene ambiguous. Germline lookup yields CDR1 SGHTA and CDR2 FQGNSA. The CDR3 is made up of 14 amino acids. Trimming pared 3 bases from V and 2 bases from J, leaving 10 bases between. CDR3 sequence: CASSLSGIQETQYF. The CDR3 DNA reads TGTGCCAGCAGCTTGTCTGGGATACAAGAGACCCAGTACTTC.

The count of this clonotype is one. V and J are TRBV10-3 and TRBJ2-7; 7 nucleotides match TRBD2. Per germline, CDR1 ENHRY and CDR2 SYGVKD. The CDR3 totals 17 residues. Trimming took 6 bases from V and 1 from J; bases not matched to a gene: 15. The CDR3 DNA follows: TGTGCCATCAGCGAATCCTCAATGCGGGGGACGTCCTACGAGCAGTACTTC. Amino acid sequence: CAISESSMRGTSYEQYF.

The chain links TRBV2 to TRBJ1-6; D uncertain. There are 12 residues in the CDR3. Germline V gene sequence: CDR1 SNHLY, CDR2 FYNNEI. V lost 3 bases and J 7 bases, leaving 4 bases between the germline ends. CDR3: CASSDENSPLHF. In DNA form, the CDR3 reads TGTGCCAGCAGTGATGAGAATTCACCCCTCCACTTT. The complete variable domain, with remaining parts taken from reference TRBV2 and TRBJ1-6, reads EPEVTQTPSHQVTQMGQEVILRCVPISNHLYFYWYRQILGQKVEFLVSFYNNEISEKSEIFDDQFSVERPDGSNFTLKIRSTKLEDSAMYFCASSDENSPLHFGNGTRLTVT.